This TCR beta chain came from a study of technical replicates of blood from a handful of donors. The CDR3 runs 14 residues. Germline CDR1 LNHDA, CDR2 SQIVND (reference sequence). V trimming: 0 bases; J trimming: 10 bases; junction bases outside the gene matches: 6. Clones were sequenced by immunoSEQ multiplex PCR, and TCRdb holds only the in-frame ones, with some missing. The sample includes about 79,000 clones, 94% of them seen just once. The sample comprised T cells isolated from PBMCs. The sequence came from a human donor in good health. The chain employs TRBV19 and TRBJ1-1; 9 nucleotides agree with TRBD1. In DNA form, the CDR3 reads TGTGCCAGTAGTATAGAACAGGAGACAGGGGGAGCTTTCTTT. It specifies CASSIEQETGGAFF.